This TCR beta chain appears in the sequencing data of a study of Graves' ophthalmopathy and Graves' hyperthyroidism. Clinical symptoms, serum thyroxine, TRAb, thyroid ultrasound and orbital computed tomography determined diagnosis. The CDR3 runs to 14 residues. V was shortened by 2 bases and J by 10 bases, with 13 bases between the two germline ends. CDR1 and CDR2 (germline): SGDLS, YYNGEE. Findings and caveats of the study: A model of 13 signatures distinguished ophthalmopathy from stable hyperthyroidism at approximately 90% sensitivity and nearly 82% specificity.

Amplification from RNA transcripts yielded the TCR beta CDR3 regions. RT-PCR was first run with HTBI primers, then multiplex PCR in a second round. TCRdb re-analysed the multiplex PCR reads in MiXCR, keeping a single row per CDR3 protein. The data hold approximately 1.2 million distinct CDR3 sequences, with less than 45% observed a single time. The sample holds many counts of this clonotype. Its antigen is unknown. The V and J genes are TRBV9 and TRBJ1-6, with D perhaps matching TRBD1 (6 bases). Sequences were obtained from peripheral blood or thyroid tissue (not recorded which). The TCR originated in an adult man with Graves' hyperthyroidism. The CDR3 DNA reads TGTGCCAGCAGCGTGCAGGGGTTGAACTCACCCCTCCACTTT. Its protein product is CASSVQGLNSPLHF.